This entry features one T cell receptor (beta chain) sequence. This specimen comes from a study of control samples from healthy donors and cancer patients. Profiling relied on immunoSEQ multiplex PCR, and the TCRdb table lists in-frame clones only, not all of them. This table holds some 150,000 clones, about 94% found once. CDR1 and CDR2 (germline): SGHRS, YFSETQ. This CDR3 has 15 residues. The germline V and J ends were trimmed by 0 bases and 1 base, with 8 bases remaining between them. The clonotype comes from a man aged 60 to 69 with colorectal cancer. This rearrangement joins TRBV5-1 to TRBJ2-1, with no clear D. Sequences were obtained from PBMCs. The CDR3 loop reads CASSLVVGSYNEQFF. The CDR3 DNA reads as TGCGCCAGCAGCTTGGTCGTTGGGTCCTACAATGAGCAGTTCTTC.